These T cell receptor beta chains were read from a single sample in a study of shared clonotypes between healthy human individuals. TCRdb's table, derived via immunoSEQ multiplex PCR, lists solely in-frame clones and lacks some. The sample consists of 2 million to 2.5 million clones, around 90% of them appearing once. Sequenced: naive CD4+ T cells from PBMCs. The receptors shown here come from a man aged 18 to 30 in good health. Some clones in this sample may be carry-over from other donors' samples. Both conserved end residues are part of each CDR3. The order of the fields is V gene, D gene, J gene, CDR3 length, clone size, CDR3 protein, CDR3 DNA. A D gene is named only where the DNA matches it firmly. Where a row states a size, it is once, few, many or the class of an expanded clone; other rows omit it.

V: TRBV11-2
D: TRBD2
J: TRBJ2-1
length: 16
size: NA
CDR3: CASSLDLTSGSFEQFF
DNA: TGTGCCAGCAGCTTAGATCTAACTAGCGGGAGTTTTGAGCAGTTCTTC

V: TRBV29-1
D: NA
J: TRBJ2-1
length: 14
size: NA
CDR3: CSVRGLRGYNEQFF
DNA: TGCAGCGTTAGGGGACTCCGGGGCTACAATGAGCAGTTCTTC

V: TRBV6-5
D: TRBD1
J: TRBJ1-4
length: 15
size: NA
CDR3: CASKEGARTNEKLFF
DNA: TGTGCCAGCAAAGAGGGGGCAAGGACTAATGAAAAACTGTTTTTT

V: TRBV5-6
D: NA
J: TRBJ1-3
length: 15
size: NA
CDR3: CASSLGLWAGNTIYF
DNA: TGTGCCAGCAGCTTGGGCTTGTGGGCTGGAAACACCATATATTTT

V: TRBV5-1
D: TRBD1
J: TRBJ2-1
length: 15
size: NA
CDR3: CASSLGQGMLNEQFF
DNA: TGCGCCAGCAGCTTGGGACAGGGTATGTTAAATGAGCAGTTCTTC

V: TRBV6-5
D: TRBD1
J: TRBJ2-7
length: 15
size: NA
CDR3: CASSQRDRPQVGQYF
DNA: TGTGCCAGCAGCCAACGGGACAGGCCCCAAGTAGGGCAGTACTTC

V: TRBV30
D: TRBD2
J: TRBJ2-7
length: 17
size: NA
CDR3: CAWSGQGALWGLAGQYF
DNA: TGTGCCTGGAGTGGACAGGGGGCTCTGTGGGGACTAGCGGGGCAGTACTTC

V: TRBV7-8
D: NA
J: TRBJ2-7
length: 16
size: NA
CDR3: CASGFRRATHTYEQYF
DNA: TGTGCCAGCGGATTCCGGCGGGCGACGCATACCTACGAGCAGTACTTC

V: TRBV7-3
D: NA
J: TRBJ2-3
length: 16
size: once
CDR3: CASSSQGPLSTDTQYF
DNA: TGTGCCAGCAGCTCACAGGGTCCCTTAAGCACAGATACGCAGTATTTT

V: TRBV6-6
D: NA
J: TRBJ2-7
length: 14
size: NA
CDR3: CASSAPGGSYEQYF
DNA: TGTGCCAGCAGCGCCCCCGGGGGCTCCTACGAGCAGTACTTC

V: TRBV6-5
D: TRBD1
J: TRBJ2-7
length: 13
size: NA
CDR3: CASSRGPRDEQYF
DNA: TGTGCCAGCAGCAGGGGGCCGAGGGACGAGCAGTACTTC

V: TRBV7-2
D: TRBD1
J: TRBJ1-4
length: 18
size: NA
CDR3: CASSSTRDSPLGNEKLFF
DNA: TGTGCCAGCAGTTCCACTCGGGACAGCCCACTAGGAAATGAAAAACTGTTTTTT

V: TRBV2
D: TRBD1
J: TRBJ1-1
length: 15
size: NA
CDR3: CASSEEGQYYTEAFF
DNA: TGTGCCAGCAGTGAAGAGGGACAGTACTACACTGAAGCTTTCTTT

V: TRBV5-1
D: TRBD1
J: TRBJ2-1
length: 14
size: NA
CDR3: CASSQGQHYNEQFF
DNA: TGCGCCAGCAGCCAGGGACAGCATTACAATGAGCAGTTCTTC

V: TRBV20-1
D: NA
J: TRBJ2-7
length: 11
size: NA
CDR3: CSARPGQEQYF
DNA: TGCAGTGCTAGGCCGGGACAAGAGCAGTACTTC

V: TRBV28
D: TRBD1
J: TRBJ1-4
length: 15
size: NA
CDR3: CASSPAGQGDEKLFF
DNA: TGTGCCAGCAGCCCGGCGGGACAGGGGGATGAAAAACTGTTTTTT

V: TRBV4-3
D: NA
J: TRBJ1-1
length: 16
size: NA
CDR3: CASSQDPEWGAAEAFF
DNA: TGCGCCAGCAGCCAAGATCCGGAGTGGGGGGCGGCTGAAGCTTTCTTT

V: TRBV7-2
D: NA
J: TRBJ2-1
length: 15
size: NA
CDR3: CASSSQKSSYNEQFF
DNA: TGTGCCAGCAGCTCCCAAAAGAGCTCCTACAATGAGCAGTTCTTC

V: TRBV9
D: NA
J: TRBJ2-5
length: 15
size: NA
CDR3: CASSVAPGPQETQYF
DNA: TGTGCCAGCAGCGTAGCCCCGGGGCCCCAAGAGACCCAGTACTTC

V: TRBV9
D: NA
J: TRBJ2-7
length: 14
size: NA
CDR3: CASSVEPLYYEQYF
DNA: TGTGCCAGCAGCGTAGAACCCCTATACTACGAGCAGTACTTC

V: TRBV7-3
D: NA
J: TRBJ1-1
length: 13
size: few
CDR3: CASSAQGSTEAFF
DNA: TGTGCCAGCAGCGCCCAAGGCAGCACTGAAGCTTTCTTT

V: TRBV29-1
D: TRBD2
J: TRBJ2-5
length: 15
size: NA
CDR3: CSVTLATLNQETQYF
DNA: TGCAGCGTTACACTAGCGACCTTAAACCAAGAGACCCAGTACTTC

V: TRBV2
D: NA
J: TRBJ1-2
length: 14
size: NA
CDR3: CASSEWGYQDGYTF
DNA: TGTGCCAGCAGTGAGTGGGGGTATCAGGATGGCTACACCTTC

V: TRBV4-2
D: TRBD2
J: TRBJ2-3
length: 17
size: NA
CDR3: CASSHSLAGTSTDTQYF
DNA: TGTGCCAGCAGCCATTCACTAGCGGGAACTAGCACAGATACGCAGTATTTT

V: TRBV6-5
D: NA
J: TRBJ1-3
length: 14
size: NA
CDR3: CASREGGSGNTIYF
DNA: TGTGCCAGTCGAGAGGGCGGCTCTGGAAACACCATATATTTT

V: TRBV5-1
D: TRBD2
J: TRBJ2-5
length: 17
size: NA
CDR3: CASSLRGLAGESETQYF
DNA: TGCGCCAGCAGCTTGAGGGGACTAGCGGGAGAGTCGGAGACCCAGTACTTC

V: TRBV5-4
D: NA
J: TRBJ2-1
length: 15
size: NA
CDR3: CASSLVMGGYNEQFF
DNA: TGTGCCAGCAGCTTGGTTATGGGCGGGTACAATGAGCAGTTCTTC

V: TRBV7-9
D: NA
J: TRBJ1-1
length: 11
size: NA
CDR3: CASSLDTEAFF
DNA: TGTGCCAGCAGCTTAGACACTGAAGCTTTCTTT

V: TRBV11-2
D: TRBD1
J: TRBJ1-4
length: 14
size: NA
CDR3: CASSRDSLYEKLFF
DNA: TGTGCCAGCAGCCGGGACAGCCTATACGAAAAACTGTTTTTT

V: TRBV6-1
D: TRBD1
J: TRBJ2-7
length: 14
size: NA
CDR3: CASSEDRLAYEQYF
DNA: TGTGCCAGCAGTGAGGACAGGCTAGCCTACGAGCAGTACTTC

V: TRBV28
D: NA
J: TRBJ1-3
length: 14
size: NA
CDR3: CASSTPRPGNTIYF
DNA: TGTGCCAGCAGCACCCCTCGACCCGGAAACACCATATATTTT

V: TRBV2
D: TRBD1
J: TRBJ2-6
length: 17
size: NA
CDR3: CASRGDRGTSGANVLTF
DNA: TGTGCCAGCAGGGGGGACAGGGGGACCTCTGGGGCCAACGTCCTGACTTTC

V: TRBV5-6
D: NA
J: TRBJ2-7
length: 13
size: NA
CDR3: CASSFPLYNEQYF
DNA: TGTGCCAGCAGCTTTCCCCTTTATAACGAGCAGTACTTC

V: TRBV7-2
D: TRBD1
J: TRBJ1-2
length: 15
size: NA
CDR3: CASSPRQGSGYGYTF
DNA: TGTGCCAGCAGCCCTAGACAGGGGTCAGGCTATGGCTACACCTTC

V: TRBV18
D: NA
J: TRBJ2-3
length: 12
size: NA
CDR3: CASSPSSDTQYF
DNA: TGTGCCAGCTCACCCTCCTCAGATACGCAGTATTTT

V: TRBV6-1
D: NA
J: TRBJ2-2
length: 13
size: NA
CDR3: CASSPPATGELFF
DNA: TGTGCCAGCAGTCCTCCGGCCACCGGGGAGCTGTTTTTT

V: TRBV6-4
D: NA
J: TRBJ2-2
length: 14
size: NA
CDR3: CASKGQGVTGELFF
DNA: TGTGCCAGCAAGGGGCAGGGAGTCACCGGGGAGCTGTTTTTT

V: TRBV5-1
D: NA
J: TRBJ1-3
length: 13
size: NA
CDR3: CASSLGGGNTIYF
DNA: TGCGCCAGCAGCTTGGGGGGTGGAAACACCATATATTTT

V: TRBV5-6
D: NA
J: TRBJ2-4
length: 15
size: once
CDR3: CASSPSILAKNIQYF
DNA: TGTGCCAGCAGTCCCTCCATTCTGGCCAAAAACATTCAGTACTTC

V: TRBV5-1
D: TRBD2
J: TRBJ2-3
length: 15
size: NA
CDR3: CASSLSGDSTDTQYF
DNA: TGCGCCAGCAGCCTTAGCGGGGATAGCACAGATACGCAGTATTTT

V: TRBV5-1
D: TRBD2
J: TRBJ2-1
length: 14
size: NA
CDR3: CASSLLAGKNEQFF
DNA: TGCGCCAGCAGCTTACTAGCGGGTAAAAATGAGCAGTTCTTC

V: TRBV5-1
D: TRBD2
J: TRBJ2-7
length: 14
size: NA
CDR3: CASSLSGLGREQYF
DNA: TGCGCCAGCAGCCTTAGCGGGTTAGGGCGCGAGCAGTACTTC

V: TRBV28
D: NA
J: TRBJ2-2
length: 12
size: NA
CDR3: CASSLGTGELFF
DNA: TGTGCCAGCAGTTTGGGAACCGGGGAGCTGTTTTTT

V: TRBV7-8
D: NA
J: TRBJ1-4
length: 16
size: NA
CDR3: CASSKRGISLNEKLFF
DNA: TGTGCCAGCAGCAAAAGGGGGATAAGTTTAAATGAAAAACTGTTTTTT

V: TRBV19
D: TRBD2
J: TRBJ2-7
length: 15
size: NA
CDR3: CASSPGVAGVYEQYF
DNA: TGTGCCAGTAGTCCCGGAGTAGCGGGAGTCTACGAGCAGTACTTC

V: TRBV5-1
D: TRBD1
J: TRBJ1-2
length: 13
size: NA
CDR3: CASSLTEGAGYTF
DNA: TGCGCCAGCAGCTTGACGGAGGGGGCAGGCTACACCTTC

V: TRBV10-3
D: NA
J: TRBJ1-2
length: 14
size: NA
CDR3: CAISEIGVRRGYTF
DNA: TGTGCCATCAGTGAGATCGGGGTTCGACGTGGCTACACCTTC

V: TRBV6-1
D: TRBD1
J: TRBJ2-7
length: 13
size: NA
CDR3: CASRRTGSLEQYF
DNA: TGTGCCAGCAGGAGGACAGGGAGTCTCGAGCAGTACTTC

V: TRBV6-1
D: NA
J: TRBJ2-5
length: 16
size: NA
CDR3: CASSDLTGAGKETQYF
DNA: TGTGCCAGCAGTGATCTTACAGGGGCGGGAAAGGAGACCCAGTACTTC

V: TRBV7-5
D: NA
J: TRBJ1-5
length: 17
size: NA
CDR3: CVRSLAPNRTSNQPQHF
DNA: TGTGTCAGAAGCTTAGCTCCTAACAGGACTAGCAATCAGCCCCAGCATTTT

V: TRBV19
D: NA
J: TRBJ1-2
length: 15
size: NA
CDR3: CASRSSTVLGYGYTF
DNA: TGTGCCAGTAGGTCGTCGACGGTCCTTGGATATGGCTACACCTTC

V: TRBV28
D: TRBD2
J: TRBJ2-5
length: 14
size: NA
CDR3: CASKRLAGVETQYF
DNA: TGTGCCAGCAAAAGACTAGCGGGAGTCGAGACCCAGTACTTC

V: TRBV4-3
D: TRBD2
J: TRBJ2-7
length: 17
size: NA
CDR3: CASSRVRLGTSEYEQYF
DNA: TGCGCCAGCAGCCGAGTGCGATTAGGGACTAGCGAGTACGAGCAGTACTTC

V: TRBV9
D: NA
J: TRBJ1-5
length: 13
size: NA
CDR3: CASSESSNQPQHF
DNA: TGTGCCAGCAGCGAATCTTCGAATCAGCCCCAGCATTTT